Below are 29 T cell receptor beta chains sequenced from a single sample in a study of shared clonotypes between healthy human individuals. Measured with immunoSEQ multiplex PCR; TCRdb has only the in-frame clones, and not every one. The profile shows about 2.1 million clones, around 93% of them singletons. Naive CD8 isolation took CD45RO-negative cells positively selected for CCR7 and excluded terminally differentiated effector memory CD45RA+ cells. Source material: naive CD8+ T cells from PBMCs. The source of these receptors is a man between 18 and 29 years old in good health. Some clones in this sample may be carry-over from other donors' samples.

V usage is TRBV5-6 and J usage is TRBJ1-2, with TRBD1 identical over 11 bases. The CDR3 loop spans 16 amino acids. Looked up from germline, CDR1 is SGHDT and CDR2 is YYEEEE. With 4 bases clipped from V and 4 bases from J, the junction kept 9 bases outside the gene matches. The CDR3 loop reads CASSLTGTGGIYGYTF. In DNA form, the CDR3 reads TGTGCCAGCAGCCTAACCGGGACAGGGGGGATCTATGGCTACACCTTC.

The V gene is TRBV7-6, the J gene TRBJ2-1, with 7 bases matching TRBD1. The CDR3 runs 13 residues. Trimming at V came to 5 bases and at J to 7 bases, leaving 5 bases not matched to a gene. Germline lookup yields CDR1 SGHVS and CDR2 FNYEAQ. Here the CDR3 reads CASSEETGNEQFF. The DNA for the CDR3 is TGTGCCAGCAGCGAGGAGACAGGGAATGAGCAGTTCTTC.

This chain joins TRBV5-4 and TRBJ1-1; D is undetermined. V was cut by 2 bases and J by 3 bases, with 14 bases left in between. Germline CDR1 and CDR2: SGHNT and YYREEE (reference sequence). The length of the CDR3 is 15 residues. Here the CDR3 reads CASSFSRERDTEAFF. CDR3 sequence (DNA): TGTGCCAGCAGCTTCAGTAGGGAACGGGACACTGAAGCTTTCTTT. Full variable domain (missing parts from reference TRBV5-4 and TRBJ1-1): ETGVTQSPTHLIKTRGQQVTLRCSSQSGHNTVSWYQQALGQGPQFIFQYYREEENGRGNFPPRFSGLQFPNYSSELNVNALELDDSALYLCASSFSRERDTEAFFGQGTRLTVV.

The chain is built from TRBV7-3 and TRBJ1-1, with D perhaps TRBD1 (6 bases). The V end lost 2 bases, the J end lost 6 bases, and 13 bases lay between the germline ends. Looked up from germline, CDR1 is SGHTA and CDR2 is FQGTGA. The CDR3 totals 14 residues. The CDR3 region is CASSLGPTGPEAFF. Here the CDR3 DNA reads TGTGCCAGCAGCTTAGGACCTACAGGGCCTGAAGCTTTCTTT.

To note about this clone: The same CDR3 can be traced to other DNA sequences in this sample. The V gene is TRBV27, the J gene TRBJ2-1; D call uncertain. Trimming left V 2 bases short and J 5 bases short, with 7 bases between. This CDR3 is 13 amino acids long. Per germline, CDR1 MNHEY and CDR2 SMNVEV (reference sequence). In DNA, the CDR3 is TGTGCCAGCAGTTTAAGTAGGAACAATGAGCAGTTCTTC. It codes for CASSLSRNNEQFF.

In DNA, the CDR3 is TGTGCCAGCGCTACAGGGTCGGTGGAACTAGCGGGCAGATCCTACGAGCAGTACTTC. Translated, it gives CASATGSVELAGRSYEQYF. This chain uses TRBV27 with TRBJ2-7, with 9 bases identical to TRBD2. Germline assignment: CDR1 MNHEY and CDR2 SMNVEV (reference sequence). The CDR3 runs 19 residues. Trimming cost V 8 bases and J 1 base; bases outside gene matches: 21.

This sequence joins TRBV7-6 and TRBJ2-5, with D possibly matching TRBD2 (7 bases). The V end lost 2 bases, the J end lost 1 base, and 11 bases lay between the germline ends. The CDR3 sequence is 15 residues long. Germline assignment: CDR1 SGHVS and CDR2 FNYEAQ. The CDR3 DNA is TGTGCCAGCAGCTTATGGGGGGGCAGCCAAGAGACCCAGTACTTC. Translated, it gives CASSLWGGSQETQYF.

This clone is a singleton in its sample. The DNA is left out, because the CDR3 cannot be placed on it with certainty; the CDR3 is given as TCRdb lists it. The chain uses TRBV21-1 and TRBJ1-1. TRBV21-1 corresponds to a pseudogene. The length of the CDR3 is 15 amino acids, counting both ends. The CDR3 region is CASSKVGRGADEAFF.

J is TRBJ1-2 and V is TRBV7-9; tentative D call: TRBD1 (6 bases). Trimming left V 5 bases short and J 6 bases short, with 19 bases between. Germline CDR1 is SEHNR and CDR2 is FQNEAQ (reference sequence). The CDR3 is 15 amino acids. CDR3 coding DNA: TGTGCCAGCAGCACAACCGGGACAATGTTAGATGGCTACACCTTC. It is translated as CASSTTGTMLDGYTF.

This clone has just one count. The CDR3 DNA reads as TGTGCCAGCAGTTTTGTACAGGGCAATGAGCAGTTCTTC. Protein sequence: CASSFVQGNEQFF. The chain carries TRBV27 and TRBJ2-1; a possible D gene is TRBD1 (6 bases). The CDR3 contains 13 residues. Germline CDR1 and CDR2: MNHEY and SMNVEV (reference sequence). Trimming stripped 3 bases from V and 6 bases from J, with 9 bases between.

This chain connects TRBV7-9 to TRBJ2-2, with D possibly being TRBD1 or TRBD2 (5 bases each). CDR1 is SEHNR and CDR2 is FQNEAQ in the germline V gene (reference sequence). The V gene lost 5 bases and the J gene lost 4 bases, with 14 bases spanning the gap. This CDR3 region has 15 residues. The CDR3 loop reads CASSDLQAGTGELFF. DNA for the CDR3: TGTGCCAGCAGCGACCTACAGGCGGGCACCGGGGAGCTGTTTTTT.

The chain uses TRBV15 and TRBJ1-1, with D uncertain. CDR1 and CDR2 (germline): LNHNV, YYDKDF (reference sequence). The CDR3 has 13 amino acids. Trimming removed 5 bases at V and 1 base at J, with 8 bases between. This chain's CDR3 is CATSERRNTEAFF. The CDR3 bases are TGTGCCACCAGCGAGAGAAGGAACACTGAAGCTTTCTTT.

J is TRBJ1-1 and V is TRBV29-1, with TRBD1 identical over 7 bases. Germline V gene lookup returns CDR1 SQVTM and CDR2 ANQGSEA. This CDR3 spans 14 amino acids. V shed 3 bases and J 0 bases; nucleotides not matched to a gene: 4. The CDR3 sequence is CSVDTGTVNTEAFF. CDR3 nucleotide sequence: TGCAGCGTTGACACCGGGACAGTGAACACTGAAGCTTTCTTT.

The chain links TRBV5-6 to TRBJ2-3; D is possibly TRBD2 (6 bases). Trimming took off 2 bases at V and 3 bases at J, with 13 bases between the two ends. The CDR3 sequence is 15 residues long. The germline V gene encodes CDR1 SGHDT and CDR2 YYEEEE. The CDR3 DNA follows: TGTGCCAGCAGCTTTGGGGAGGTGTTAACAGATACGCAGTATTTT. Protein: CASSFGEVLTDTQYF.

V and J are TRBV14 and TRBJ2-1; 8 bases are a match to TRBD2. J lost 10 bases, V lost 4 bases, and 6 bases had no gene match. From germline, CDR1 is SGHDN and CDR2 FVKESK. The CDR3 is made up of 13 amino acids. CDR3 residues: CASSPGAGVEQFF. The CDR3 nucleotides read TGTGCCAGCAGCCCTGGAGCGGGAGTCGAGCAGTTCTTC.

The chain is built from TRBV2 and TRBJ2-3, with 10 bases that match TRBD1. Looked up from germline, CDR1 is SNHLY and CDR2 is FYNNEI. The CDR3 sequence is 13 residues long. The J segment lost 6 bases and the V segment lost 7 bases, leaving 4 bases of the junction unmatched. CDR3: CASTEDRGDTQYF. The CDR3 DNA sequence: TGTGCCAGCACTGAGGACAGGGGGGATACGCAGTATTTT.

V and J are TRBV13 and TRBJ2-5; 14 nucleotides agree with TRBD2. This CDR3 has 16 residues. Germline V gene sequence: CDR1 PRHDT, CDR2 FYEKMQ (reference sequence). After removal of 5 bases from V and 5 bases from J, the junction contained 7 bases not matched to a gene. The CDR3 sequence is CASSETSGGARETQYF. CDR3 in DNA: TGTGCCAGCAGCGAGACTAGCGGGGGGGCTCGGGAGACCCAGTACTTC.

The chain joins TRBV11-2 to TRBJ2-7; a possible D gene is TRBD1 (6 bases). CDR1 and CDR2 (germline): SGHAT, FQNNGV. V was trimmed by 0 bases and J by 3 bases, leaving 15 bases between them. The CDR3 totals 16 residues. This chain's CDR3 is CASSLDRAGVHYEQYF. The CDR3 region has the DNA TGTGCCAGCAGCTTAGATCGGGCAGGGGTTCACTACGAGCAGTACTTC.

This sequence joins TRBV25-1 and TRBJ2-7, with D perhaps TRBD1 (6 bases). Germline V gene lookup returns CDR1 MGHDK and CDR2 SYGVNS. The CDR3 is 12 amino acids. V lost 4 bases, J lost 6 bases, and 10 bases lay in between. CDR3 region: CASSVAGAEQYF. The CDR3 DNA sequence: TGTGCCAGCAGTGTGGCAGGGGCCGAGCAGTACTTC.

The gene calls are TRBV29-1 and TRBJ1-1; D not certain. V gave up 0 bases and J gave up 1 base, with 12 bases separating them. CDR1 is SQVTM, CDR2 ANQGSEA, per germline. The CDR3 contains 15 residues. CDR3 residues: CSVEDQLRANTEAFF. The CDR3, as DNA: TGCAGCGTTGAAGATCAATTGAGGGCGAACACTGAAGCTTTCTTT. The complete variable domain, with remaining parts taken from reference TRBV29-1 and TRBJ1-1, reads SAVISQKPSRDICQRGTSLTIQCQVDSQVTMMFWYRQQPGQSLTLIATANQGSEATYESGFVIDKFPISRPNLTFSTLTVSNMSPEDSSIYLCSVEDQLRANTEAFFGQGTRLTVV.

Details on this clone: The sample has other DNA sequences that encode this CDR3 too. The CDR3 spells CASSDRQGTYEQYF. In nucleotides, the CDR3 is TGTGCCAGCAGTGACCGACAGGGTACCTACGAGCAGTACTTC. J is TRBJ2-7 and V is TRBV6-5; 7 bases match TRBD1. The CDR3 length is 14 residues. Germline V gene lookup returns CDR1 MNHEY and CDR2 SVGAGI. Losses at the gene ends were 5 bases for V and 2 bases for J; bases not matched to a gene: 6.

The rearrangement uses TRBV13 and TRBJ2-1; tentative D call: TRBD1 (5 bases). The CDR3 covers 13 residues. The V gene's germline CDR1 is PRHDT and CDR2 FYEKMQ (reference sequence). V was cut by 3 bases and J by 7 bases, with 10 bases left in between. For the CDR3, the DNA is TGTGCCAGCAGCTTCCGACAGAAGAATGAGCAGTTCTTC. The encoded protein is CASSFRQKNEQFF.

V usage is TRBV2 and J usage is TRBJ1-1; D remains ambiguous. This CDR3 has 15 residues. Trimming removed 0 bases from V and 0 bases from J, with 8 bases in between. The germline V gene encodes CDR1 SNHLY and CDR2 FYNNEI. CDR3 residues: CASSEARLMNTEAFF. Written as DNA, the CDR3 is TGTGCCAGCAGTGAAGCCCGGCTTATGAACACTGAAGCTTTCTTT.

Details on this clone: Other nucleotide sequences in the sample specify the same CDR3. The genes are TRBV9 and TRBJ2-6; no firm D call. V lost 4 bases to trimming and J lost 4 bases, with 3 bases between them. CDR3 length: 12 residues. Germline V CDR1 and CDR2: SGDLS, YYNGEE. As DNA, the CDR3 is TGTGCCAGCAGCTCCGGGGCCAACGTCCTGACTTTC. Protein: CASSSGANVLTF.

The CDR3 DNA reads TGTGCCAGCAGCGCCGCAGCGGGAGGGAGCACAGATACGCAGTATTTT. It yields the protein CASSAAAGGSTDTQYF. The gene calls are TRBV7-9 and TRBJ2-3; the match to TRBD2 covers 10 bases. In germline, CDR1 is SEHNR, CDR2 FQNEAQ (reference sequence). V lost 5 bases to trimming and J lost 0 bases; unmatched junction nucleotides: 5. This CDR3 is 16 amino acids long.

The chain uses TRBV6-1 and TRBJ2-5; weak D call: TRBD2 (6 bases). The ends were cut back, 3 bases at V and 0 bases at J, with 14 bases in the middle. This CDR3 has 16 amino acids. The germline gives CDR1 MNHNS, CDR2 SASEGT. The CDR3 coding sequence is TGTGCCAGCAGTGATCTTGCTAGCGCCTACCAAGAGACCCAGTACTTC. As protein: CASSDLASAYQETQYF.

The rearrangement links TRBV5-1 to TRBJ1-4; D unclear. Trimming removed 7 bases at V and 4 bases at J, with 11 bases between. CDR1 SGHRS and CDR2 YFSETQ come from the germline V gene. This CDR3 has 13 amino acids. The CDR3: CASREFVNEKLFF. CDR3 DNA: TGCGCCAGCCGGGAATTCGTTAATGAAAAACTGTTTTTT.

The rearrangement uses TRBV7-9 and TRBJ2-3, with D perhaps matching TRBD2 (6 bases). There are 17 residues in the CDR3. Germline CDR1 SEHNR, CDR2 FQNEAQ (reference sequence). The V and J ends lost 8 bases and 0 bases respectively, with 21 bases between them. The CDR3 DNA sequence: TGTGCCAGCCCGAACGGAGTGGTAGCGGTTAGCACAGATACGCAGTATTTT. This sequence encodes CASPNGVVAVSTDTQYF.

This rearrangement joins TRBV7-2 to TRBJ2-2; a weak D match, TRBD2 (5 bases). The V and J ends lost 1 base and 7 bases respectively, with 10 bases between them. CDR1 SGHTA and CDR2 FQGNSA come from the germline V gene. This CDR3 has 14 residues. CDR3 in DNA: TGTGCCAGCAGCTTAGTAGAGAGGGACGGGGAGCTGTTTTTT. It yields the protein CASSLVERDGELFF.